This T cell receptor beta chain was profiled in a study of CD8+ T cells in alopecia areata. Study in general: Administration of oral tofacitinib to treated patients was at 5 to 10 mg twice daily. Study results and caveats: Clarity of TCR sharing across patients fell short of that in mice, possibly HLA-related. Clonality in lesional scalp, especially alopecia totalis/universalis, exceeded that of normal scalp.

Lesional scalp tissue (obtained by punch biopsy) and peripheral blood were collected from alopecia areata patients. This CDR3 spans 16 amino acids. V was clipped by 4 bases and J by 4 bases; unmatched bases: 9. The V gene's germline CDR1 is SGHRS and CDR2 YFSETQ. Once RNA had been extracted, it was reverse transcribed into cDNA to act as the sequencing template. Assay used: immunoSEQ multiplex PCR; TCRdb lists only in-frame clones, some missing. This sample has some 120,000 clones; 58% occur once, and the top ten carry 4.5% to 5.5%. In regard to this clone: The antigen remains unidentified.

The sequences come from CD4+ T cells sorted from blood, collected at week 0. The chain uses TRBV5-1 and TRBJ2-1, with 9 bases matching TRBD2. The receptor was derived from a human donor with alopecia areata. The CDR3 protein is CASSVPPSGDYNEQFF. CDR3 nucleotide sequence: TGCGCCAGCAGCGTACCCCCTAGCGGGGATTACAATGAGCAGTTCTTC.